The clone carrying this T cell receptor beta chain was seen a few times. These data are taken from a study of blood T cell repertoires in COVID-19. Study-level information: Donors in the United States, Italy and Spain gave samples during acute or convalescent COVID-19. The analysed material was cDNA or gDNA that came from T cells, B-cell-depleted T cells, or PBMCs.

V shed 4 bases, J shed 8 bases, and the junction held 15 bases outside the gene matches. The CDR3 has 17 residues. The germline gives CDR1 MNHEY, CDR2 SMNVEV (reference sequence). Authors' analysis steps: Reference gene primer amplification yielded estimated nucleated cell counts. Sequencing used immunoSEQ multiplex PCR; TCRdb keeps in-frame clones, though not all of them. Clone size and V and J calls were adopted from that table, with D and trimming inferred from the DNA. The sample carries about 150,000 clones, 81% recorded once. This sequence joins TRBV27 and TRBJ1-4, with TRBD1 identical over 8 bases. Sequenced: peripheral blood. This clonotype was sampled from a woman in her fifties or sixties with active or convalescent COVID-19. CDR3 amino acids: CASSSRTGSEMAEKLFF. Here the CDR3 DNA reads TGTGCCAGCAGTTCAAGGACAGGGAGCGAAATGGCAGAAAAACTGTTTTTT.